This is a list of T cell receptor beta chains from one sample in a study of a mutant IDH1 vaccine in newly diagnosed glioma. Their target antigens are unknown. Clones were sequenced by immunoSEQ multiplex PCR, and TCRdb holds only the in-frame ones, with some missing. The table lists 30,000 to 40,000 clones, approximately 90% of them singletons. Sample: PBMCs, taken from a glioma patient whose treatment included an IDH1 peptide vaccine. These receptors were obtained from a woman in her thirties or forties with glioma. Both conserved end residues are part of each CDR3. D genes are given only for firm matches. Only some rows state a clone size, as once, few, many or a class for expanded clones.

CDR3 protein: CASSTEPLYNEQFF; CDR3 DNA: TGTGCCAGCTCTACGGAGCCGCTGTACAATGAGCAGTTCTTC; J gene: TRBJ2-1; CDR3 length: 14; V gene: TRBV7-9; clone size: -; D gene: -
CDR3 protein: CASRFGTQQGAQYF; CDR3 DNA: TGTGCCAGCAGGTTCGGGACTCAACAAGGGGCCCAGTACTTC; J gene: TRBJ2-5; CDR3 length: 14; V gene: TRBV5-4; clone size: -; D gene: -
CDR3 protein: CASRGSKYSNQPQHF; CDR3 DNA: TGTGCCAGCAGGGGCAGTAAATATAGCAATCAGCCCCAGCATTTT; J gene: TRBJ1-5; CDR3 length: 15; V gene: TRBV25-1; clone size: -; D gene: -
CDR3 protein: CASSFGGRNQETQYF; CDR3 DNA: TGTGCCAGCAGCTTCGGCGGGAGGAACCAAGAGACCCAGTACTTC; J gene: TRBJ2-5; CDR3 length: 15; V gene: TRBV5-4; clone size: -; D gene: TRBD2
CDR3 protein: CASSLNDDRDIQYF; CDR3 DNA: TGCGCCAGCAGCTTGAATGACGACCGGGACATTCAGTACTTC; J gene: TRBJ2-4; CDR3 length: 14; V gene: TRBV5-1; clone size: -; D gene: -
CDR3 protein: CAFSDRGDTQYF; CDR3 DNA: TGTGCCTTTAGCGACAGGGGAGATACGCAGTATTTT; J gene: TRBJ2-3; CDR3 length: 12; V gene: TRBV30; clone size: -; D gene: TRBD1
CDR3 protein: CASSERPAAGGARETQYF; CDR3 DNA: TGTGCCAGCAGCGAACGTCCGGCAGCGGGGGGGGCCAGAGAGACCCAGTACTTC; J gene: TRBJ2-5; CDR3 length: 18; V gene: TRBV9; clone size: -; D gene: TRBD2
CDR3 protein: CASSLRAGPDHGSYNEQFF; CDR3 DNA: TGTGCCAGCAGCTTGCGCGCGGGACCAGACCACGGCTCCTACAATGAGCAGTTCTTC; J gene: TRBJ2-1; CDR3 length: 19; V gene: TRBV5-4; clone size: -; D gene: -
CDR3 protein: CASRETGAREQYF; CDR3 DNA: TGTGCCAGCAGGGAAACAGGAGCACGGGAGCAGTACTTC; J gene: TRBJ2-7; CDR3 length: 13; V gene: TRBV6-1; clone size: -; D gene: -
CDR3 protein: CASSESGGLGEQYF; CDR3 DNA: TGTGCCAGCAGTGAATCTGGGGGTCTCGGCGAGCAGTACTTC; J gene: TRBJ2-7; CDR3 length: 14; V gene: TRBV25-1; clone size: -; D gene: -
CDR3 protein: CASSAGQGAQETQYF; CDR3 DNA: TGTGCCAGCAGTGCGGGACAGGGGGCACAAGAGACCCAGTACTTC; J gene: TRBJ2-5; CDR3 length: 15; V gene: TRBV6-1; clone size: -; D gene: TRBD1
CDR3 protein: CARSSTGNTIYF; CDR3 DNA: TGTGCCAGAAGTTCCACTGGAAACACCATATATTTT; J gene: TRBJ1-3; CDR3 length: 12; V gene: TRBV5-3; clone size: once; D gene: -
CDR3 protein: CAWSGRGSELGQPQHF; CDR3 DNA: TGTGCCTGGAGTGGCAGGGGTTCTGAATTAGGTCAGCCCCAGCATTTT; J gene: TRBJ1-5; CDR3 length: 16; V gene: TRBV30; clone size: -; D gene: -
CDR3 protein: CASSISTRTEAFF; CDR3 DNA: TGTGCCAGCAGCATCTCGACACGGACTGAAGCTTTCTTT; J gene: TRBJ1-1; CDR3 length: 13; V gene: TRBV5-5; clone size: -; D gene: -
CDR3 protein: CAWTTSGQPQHF; CDR3 DNA: TGTGCCTGGACTACATCGGGACAGCCCCAGCATTTT; J gene: TRBJ1-5; CDR3 length: 12; V gene: TRBV30; clone size: few; D gene: -
CDR3 protein: CASSPGGNSNYGYTF; CDR3 DNA: TGTGCCAGCAGTCCAGGGGGCAACAGCAACTATGGCTACACCTTC; J gene: TRBJ1-2; CDR3 length: 15; V gene: TRBV6-5; clone size: -; D gene: TRBD1
CDR3 protein: CASSQDGGGAGGEQYF; CDR3 DNA: TGTGCCAGCAGCCAAGATGGCGGCGGGGCCGGTGGCGAGCAGTACTTC; J gene: TRBJ2-7; CDR3 length: 16; V gene: TRBV14; clone size: -; D gene: -
CDR3 protein: CASSSDRYGYTF; CDR3 DNA: TGCGCCAGCAGCTCTGACAGATATGGCTACACCTTC; J gene: TRBJ1-2; CDR3 length: 12; V gene: TRBV5-1; clone size: -; D gene: -
CDR3 protein: CASSILAGVGQYF; CDR3 DNA: TGTGCCAGCAGCATTCTAGCGGGAGTAGGCCAGTACTTC; J gene: TRBJ2-5; CDR3 length: 13; V gene: TRBV7-8; clone size: -; D gene: TRBD2
CDR3 protein: CASSWVGKGENSPLHF; CDR3 DNA: TGCGCCAGCAGCTGGGTCGGGAAAGGGGAGAATTCACCCCTCCACTTT; J gene: TRBJ1-6; CDR3 length: 16; V gene: TRBV5-1; clone size: once; D gene: -
CDR3 protein: CASSGQGKKTQYF; CDR3 DNA: TGTGCCAGCAGCGGACAGGGGAAAAAGACCCAGTACTTC; J gene: TRBJ2-5; CDR3 length: 13; V gene: TRBV6-5; clone size: -; D gene: TRBD1
CDR3 protein: CATRLAGGQGSTDTQYF; CDR3 DNA: TGTGCCACCAGACTAGCGGGGGGCCAGGGGAGCACAGATACGCAGTATTTT; J gene: TRBJ2-3; CDR3 length: 17; V gene: TRBV7-2; clone size: -; D gene: TRBD2
CDR3 protein: CASSLRRGRYGYTF; CDR3 DNA: TGTGCCAGCAGCCTGAGGCGCGGCCGGTATGGCTACACCTTC; J gene: TRBJ1-2; CDR3 length: 14; V gene: TRBV7-8; clone size: -; D gene: -
CDR3 protein: CATSRDLRFWDYTF; CDR3 DNA: TGTGCCACCAGCAGAGATCTTAGGTTTTGGGACTACACCTTC; J gene: TRBJ1-2; CDR3 length: 14; V gene: TRBV15; clone size: -; D gene: -
CDR3 protein: CASSLQGGATEAFF; CDR3 DNA: TGTGCCAGCTCACTCCAGGGGGGGGCCACTGAAGCTTTCTTT; J gene: TRBJ1-1; CDR3 length: 14; V gene: TRBV18; clone size: once; D gene: TRBD1
CDR3 protein: CASSTSGQGGENLFF; CDR3 DNA: TGTGCCAGTAGTACCTCGGGACAGGGTGGTGAAAACCTGTTTTTT; J gene: TRBJ1-4; CDR3 length: 15; V gene: TRBV19; clone size: -; D gene: TRBD1
CDR3 protein: CASSQDRENTIYF; CDR3 DNA: TGTGCCAGCAGCCAAGATCGGGAAAACACCATATATTTT; J gene: TRBJ1-3; CDR3 length: 13; V gene: TRBV4-2; clone size: -; D gene: -
CDR3 protein: CASSFDSSGNTIYF; CDR3 DNA: TGTGCCAGCAGTTTCGATTCCTCTGGAAACACCATATATTTT; J gene: TRBJ1-3; CDR3 length: 14; V gene: TRBV2; clone size: -; D gene: -
CDR3 protein: CATSRDRVQTSNQPQHF; CDR3 DNA: TGTGCCACCAGCAGAGATAGGGTCCAGACAAGCAATCAGCCCCAGCATTTT; J gene: TRBJ1-5; CDR3 length: 17; V gene: TRBV15; clone size: -; D gene: -
CDR3 protein: CASSALTVQGTEAFF; CDR3 DNA: TGTGCCAGCAGTGCGCTAACAGTTCAGGGCACTGAAGCTTTCTTT; J gene: TRBJ1-1; CDR3 length: 15; V gene: TRBV25-1; clone size: -; D gene: -
CDR3 protein: CASSQAVTGGAFVQFF; CDR3 DNA: TGCGCCAGCAGCCAAGCAGTGACCGGGGGGGCCTTTGTGCAGTTCTTC; J gene: TRBJ2-1; CDR3 length: 16; V gene: TRBV4-3; clone size: few; D gene: TRBD2
CDR3 protein: CASSYSAGRQETQYF; CDR3 DNA: TGTGCCAGCAGTTACTCGGCAGGGAGGCAAGAGACCCAGTACTTC; J gene: TRBJ2-5; CDR3 length: 15; V gene: TRBV6-5; clone size: -; D gene: -